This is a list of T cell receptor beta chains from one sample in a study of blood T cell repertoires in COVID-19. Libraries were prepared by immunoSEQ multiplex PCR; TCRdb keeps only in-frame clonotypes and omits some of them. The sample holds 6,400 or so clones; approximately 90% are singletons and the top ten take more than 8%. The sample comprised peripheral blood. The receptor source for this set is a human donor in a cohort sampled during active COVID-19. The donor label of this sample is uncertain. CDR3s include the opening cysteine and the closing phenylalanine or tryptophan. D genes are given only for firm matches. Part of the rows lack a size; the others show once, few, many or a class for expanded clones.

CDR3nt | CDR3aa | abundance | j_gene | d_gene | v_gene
TGCGCCAGCAGTAAGGGACTAGCGGGGATACAAGAGACCCAGTACTTC | CASSKGLAGIQETQYF | once | TRBJ2-5 | TRBD2 | TRBV10-1
TGCGCCAGCAGCGTATTGACAGGGTCCTACGAGCAGTACTTC | CASSVLTGSYEQYF | NA | TRBJ2-7 | TRBD1 | TRBV5-1
TGTGCCAGTAGTCGGGGACAGGGGGCATACTACGAGCAGTACTTC | CASSRGQGAYYEQYF | NA | TRBJ2-7 | TRBD1 | TRBV19
TGTGCCAGCAGCCAGCGGACAGGTTCTAACTATGGCTACACCTTC | CASSQRTGSNYGYTF | NA | TRBJ1-2 | TRBD1 | TRBV3-1/TRBV3-2
TGTGCCAGCAGTGAATCCCGCCCAGGGGGCGTGAGAAAACTGTTTTTT | CASSESRPGGVRKLFF | NA | TRBJ1-4 | TRBD1 | TRBV25-1
TGTGCCAGTAGTAACAGGCTACCAGATACGCAGTATTTT | CASSNRLPDTQYF | NA | TRBJ2-3 | NA | TRBV19
TGTGCCAGCACTCTCGGGTACACTGAAGCTTTCTTT | CASTLGYTEAFF | NA | TRBJ1-1 | NA | TRBV25-1
TGTGCCAGCAGCTCCTGGGACAGGCCCTATGGCTACACCTTC | CASSSWDRPYGYTF | NA | TRBJ1-2 | TRBD1 | TRBV7-9
TGCAGCGTTGAACTCCGGAGGGGGGGTACGGAAGAGGGCACAGATACGCAGTATTTT | CSVELRRGGTEEGTDTQYF | NA | TRBJ2-3 | NA | TRBV29-1
TGTGCCAGCAGCCCGTCGCTCGGGTTGAACACTGAAGCTTTCTTT | CASSPSLGLNTEAFF | NA | TRBJ1-1 | NA | TRBV7-6
TGCGCCAGCAGCCGAACAGGGCTGCAGCGAGAGACCCAGTACTTC | CASSRTGLQRETQYF | NA | TRBJ2-5 | NA | TRBV4-1
TGCGCCAGCACCCTCAGCGGGGGGGCCTATGAGCAGTTCTTC | CASTLSGGAYEQFF | NA | TRBJ2-1 | TRBD2 | TRBV10-2
TGTGCCAGCAGCTTGTTGACGGGAATACAAGAGACCCAGTACTTC | CASSLLTGIQETQYF | NA | TRBJ2-5 | NA | TRBV7-9
TGTGCCAGCAGTGAAGTCAGGGGGGCTGAAGCTTTCTTT | CASSEVRGAEAFF | once | TRBJ1-1 | TRBD1 | TRBV6-1
TGTGCCAGCAGTTACTACGGGTACAACGAGCAGTACTTC | CASSYYGYNEQYF | NA | TRBJ2-7 | NA | TRBV6-2/TRBV6-3
TGTGCCAGCAGCAGGACAGGGGAGGATGGCTACACCTTC | CASSRTGEDGYTF | once | TRBJ1-2 | TRBD1 | TRBV6-5
TGCGCCAGCAGCTTGGGGGACAGGGAAACATCCGGGGCCAACGTCCTGACTTTC | CASSLGDRETSGANVLTF | NA | TRBJ2-6 | TRBD1 | TRBV5-1
TGTGCCAGCAGCAGCAGGGTGGCCTACGAGCAGTACTTC | CASSSRVAYEQYF | NA | TRBJ2-7 | NA | TRBV7-2
TGTGCCAGCAGCTTGGCTGGGGGCTTGGGAGATACGCAGTATTTT | CASSLAGGLGDTQYF | NA | TRBJ2-3 | NA | TRBV5-6
TGTGCCAGCGGACTAGACAGTTTATCTGGAAACACCATATATTTT | CASGLDSLSGNTIYF | NA | TRBJ1-3 | NA | TRBV28
TGTGCCAGCAGCCCTAATGAAGCGGGGGTTTTGTGGGAGACCCAGTACTTC | CASSPNEAGVLWETQYF | NA | TRBJ2-5 | TRBD2 | TRBV2
TGTGCCAGCAGCGCTAGCGGGACCCACGAGCAGTACTTC | CASSASGTHEQYF | few | TRBJ2-7 | TRBD2 | TRBV9
TGTGCCAGCAGCCCTGACAGATTTAATCAGCCCCAGCATTTT | CASSPDRFNQPQHF | NA | TRBJ1-5 | NA | TRBV7-2
TGTGCCAGCAGCACCTCGACAGGGCGCGAGCAGTACTTC | CASSTSTGREQYF | NA | TRBJ2-7 | TRBD1 | TRBV7-6
TGTGCCAGCAGTCAGGGTAGGGGGCAGGCTTTCTTT | CASSQGRGQAFF | NA | TRBJ1-1 | TRBD1 | TRBV28
TGTGCCAGCAGCCAAGTTGCCGGGTCGGGCACTGAAGCTTTCTTT | CASSQVAGSGTEAFF | once | TRBJ1-1 | NA | TRBV4-2
TGTGCCAGTAGTCTTCGAACAGGGGTCAGCCCTTACAATGAGCAGTTCTTC | CASSLRTGVSPYNEQFF | NA | TRBJ2-1 | TRBD1 | TRBV19
TGCGCCAGCAGCCAAGAGCTACAGACCTACGAGCAGTACTTC | CASSQELQTYEQYF | once | TRBJ2-7 | NA | TRBV4-1
TGCGCCAGCAGCCAAGGACAGCCCTACGAGCAGTACTTC | CASSQGQPYEQYF | few | TRBJ2-7 | NA | TRBV4-1
TGTGCCAGCAGCCATGGATCTGAGGGAGCGGTAGATACGCAGTATTTT | CASSHGSEGAVDTQYF | NA | TRBJ2-3 | NA | TRBV3-1/TRBV3-2
TGCAGTGCTAGAGATTTCAGGGGGCAGTACTTC | CSARDFRGQYF | NA | TRBJ2-7 | NA | TRBV20-1
TGTGCCAGTAGTATAGATTTTCGAGGCGAGCAGTACTTC | CASSIDFRGEQYF | NA | TRBJ2-7 | NA | TRBV19
TGTGCCAGCAGCATCGGGACTAGCGGAAGGGAGACCCAGTACTTC | CASSIGTSGRETQYF | NA | TRBJ2-5 | TRBD2 | TRBV7-6
TGTGCCAGCAGTTTCGGGACAGGGATGGACGAGCAGTACTTC | CASSFGTGMDEQYF | NA | TRBJ2-7 | TRBD1 | TRBV27
TGTGCCAGCAGCTTACAACAGGGGGCTGGCGAAAAACTGTTTTTT | CASSLQQGAGEKLFF | NA | TRBJ1-4 | TRBD1 | TRBV7-2
TGTGCCAGCAGCTTAGCGAGTGACGGGGGGAACACTGAAGCTTTCTTT | CASSLASDGGNTEAFF | NA | TRBJ1-1 | NA | TRBV13
TGTGCCAGCAGTCCAGGGGCGAACGAGCAGTACTTC | CASSPGANEQYF | NA | TRBJ2-7 | NA | TRBV12-3/TRBV12-4
TGTGCCAGCACCCCAATCACTCGTAAGGACAGGAACACCGGGGAGCTGTTTTTT | CASTPITRKDRNTGELFF | NA | TRBJ2-2 | NA | TRBV11-3
TGTGCCAGTAGGGAGGGACTAGCGAGCACAGATACGCAGTATTTT | CASREGLASTDTQYF | once | TRBJ2-3 | TRBD2 | TRBV19
TGCAGTGCTGCGGGTGAGAATGAGCAGTTCTTC | CSAAGENEQFF | NA | TRBJ2-1 | NA | TRBV20-1
TGTGCCAGCAGCTTAAACCAGGGGGCTTACGAGCAGTACTTC | CASSLNQGAYEQYF | NA | TRBJ2-7 | TRBD1 | TRBV11-2
TGTGCCACCAGTACCGGGACAGGGCTCTCTGGGGCCAACGTCCTGACTTTC | CATSTGTGLSGANVLTF | NA | TRBJ2-6 | TRBD1 | TRBV15
TGCGCCAGCAGCTTGCAACTCACGGGACAGGGGTTAATCGGAAACACCATATATTTT | CASSLQLTGQGLIGNTIYF | NA | TRBJ1-3 | TRBD1 | TRBV5-1
TGTGCCAGCAGCCCTAGCGGGGCTAACACCGGGGAGCTGTTTTTT | CASSPSGANTGELFF | few | TRBJ2-2 | TRBD2 | TRBV7-8
TGTGCTAGTGGTTTAGGAGGGGGCTCGGGAGAGCAGTACTTC | CASGLGGGSGEQYF | NA | TRBJ2-7 | NA | TRBV12-5